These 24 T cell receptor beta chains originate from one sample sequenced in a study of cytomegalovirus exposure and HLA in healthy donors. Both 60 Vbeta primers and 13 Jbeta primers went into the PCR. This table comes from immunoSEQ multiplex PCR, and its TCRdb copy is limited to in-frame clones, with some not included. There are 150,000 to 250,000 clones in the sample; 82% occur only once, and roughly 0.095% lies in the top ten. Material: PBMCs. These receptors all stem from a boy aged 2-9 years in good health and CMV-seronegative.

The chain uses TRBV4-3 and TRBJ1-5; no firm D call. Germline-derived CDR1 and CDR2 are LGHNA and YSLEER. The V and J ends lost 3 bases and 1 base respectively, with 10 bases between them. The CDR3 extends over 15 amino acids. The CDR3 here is CASSHSFSSNQPQHF. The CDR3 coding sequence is TGCGCCAGCAGCCACTCCTTTTCGAGCAATCAGCCCCAGCATTTT.

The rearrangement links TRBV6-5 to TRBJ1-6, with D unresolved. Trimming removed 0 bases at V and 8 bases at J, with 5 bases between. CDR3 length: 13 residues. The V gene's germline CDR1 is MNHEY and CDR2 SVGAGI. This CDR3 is CASSYSRDSPLHF. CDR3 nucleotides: TGTGCCAGCAGTTACTCCCGGGATTCACCCCTCCACTTT.

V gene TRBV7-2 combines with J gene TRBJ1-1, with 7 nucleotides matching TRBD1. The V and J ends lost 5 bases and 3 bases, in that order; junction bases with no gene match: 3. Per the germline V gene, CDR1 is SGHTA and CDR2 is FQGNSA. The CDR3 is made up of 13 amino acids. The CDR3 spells CASSVGQYTEAFF. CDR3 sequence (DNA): TGTGCCAGCAGCGTGGGACAGTACACTGAAGCTTTCTTT.

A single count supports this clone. The CDR3: CASSALQTGTREKLFF. CDR3 coding DNA: TGTGCCAGCAGCGCCCTCCAAACCGGGACACGTGAAAAACTGTTTTTT. The chain recombines TRBV11-2 with TRBJ1-4; D perhaps matches TRBD1 (6 bases). The V end lost 5 bases, the J end lost 7 bases, and 20 bases lay between the germline ends. Germline values: CDR1 SGHAT, CDR2 FQNNGV. The CDR3 is 16 residues long.

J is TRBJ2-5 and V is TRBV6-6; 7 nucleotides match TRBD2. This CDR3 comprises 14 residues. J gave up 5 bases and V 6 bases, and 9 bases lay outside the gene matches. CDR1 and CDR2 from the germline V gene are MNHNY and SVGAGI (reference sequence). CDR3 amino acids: CASRNWRGSETQYF. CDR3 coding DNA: TGTGCCAGCAGGAATTGGCGGGGGTCGGAGACCCAGTACTTC.

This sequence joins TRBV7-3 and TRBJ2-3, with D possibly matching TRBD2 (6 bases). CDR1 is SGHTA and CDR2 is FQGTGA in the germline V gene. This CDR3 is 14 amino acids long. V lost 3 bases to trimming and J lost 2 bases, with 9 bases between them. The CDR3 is CASSLGLHTDTQYF. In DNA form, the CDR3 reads TGTGCCAGCAGCTTGGGACTGCACACAGATACGCAGTATTTT.

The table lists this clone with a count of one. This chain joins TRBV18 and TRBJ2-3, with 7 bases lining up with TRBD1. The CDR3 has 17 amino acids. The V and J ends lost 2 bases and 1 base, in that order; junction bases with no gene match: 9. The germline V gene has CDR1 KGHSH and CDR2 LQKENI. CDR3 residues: CASSPESAGGGTDTQYF. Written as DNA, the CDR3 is TGTGCCAGCTCACCAGAATCGGCAGGGGGTGGCACAGATACGCAGTATTTT.

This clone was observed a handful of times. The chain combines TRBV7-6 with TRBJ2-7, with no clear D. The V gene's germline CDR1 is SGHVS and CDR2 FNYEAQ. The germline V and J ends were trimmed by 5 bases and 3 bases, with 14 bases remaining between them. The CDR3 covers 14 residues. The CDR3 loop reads CASSPAYRRYEQYF. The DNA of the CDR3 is TGTGCCAGCAGCCCGGCATACAGACGCTACGAGCAGTACTTC.

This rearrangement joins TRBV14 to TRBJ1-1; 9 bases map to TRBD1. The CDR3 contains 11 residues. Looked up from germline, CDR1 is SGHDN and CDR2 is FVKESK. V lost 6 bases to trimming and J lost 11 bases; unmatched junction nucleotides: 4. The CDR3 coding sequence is TGTGCCAGCAGACAGGGGGCGCGTGCTTTCTTT. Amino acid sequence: CASRQGARAFF.

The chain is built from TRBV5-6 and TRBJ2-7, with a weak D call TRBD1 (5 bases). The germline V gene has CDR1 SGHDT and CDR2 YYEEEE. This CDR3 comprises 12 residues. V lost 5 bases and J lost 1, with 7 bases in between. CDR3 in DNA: TGTGCCAGCAGTTCAGGGTCCTACGAGCAGTACTTC. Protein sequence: CASSSGSYEQYF.

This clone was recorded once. CDR3 coding DNA: TGTGCCAGCAGTCCGACAGGGGATGGCTACACCTTC. The encoded protein is CASSPTGDGYTF. The gene calls are TRBV7-9 and TRBJ1-2; 8 nucleotides agree with TRBD1. V shed 6 bases and J 6 bases; nucleotides not matched to a gene: 3. From germline, CDR1 is SEHNR and CDR2 FQNEAQ (reference sequence). The CDR3 spans 12 residues.

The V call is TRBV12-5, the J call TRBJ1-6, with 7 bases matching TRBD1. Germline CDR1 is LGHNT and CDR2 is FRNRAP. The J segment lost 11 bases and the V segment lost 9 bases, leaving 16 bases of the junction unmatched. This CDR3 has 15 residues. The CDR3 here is CASPPRYRGQTPLHF. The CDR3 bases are TGTGCTAGCCCCCCGCGGTACAGGGGCCAGACACCCCTCCACTTT. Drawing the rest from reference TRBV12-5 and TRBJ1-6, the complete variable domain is DARVTQTPRHKVTEMGQEVTMRCQPILGHNTVFWYRQTMMQGLELLAYFRNRAPLDDSGMPKDRFSAEMPDATLATLKIQPSEPRDSAVYFCASPPRYRGQTPLHFGNGTRLTVT.

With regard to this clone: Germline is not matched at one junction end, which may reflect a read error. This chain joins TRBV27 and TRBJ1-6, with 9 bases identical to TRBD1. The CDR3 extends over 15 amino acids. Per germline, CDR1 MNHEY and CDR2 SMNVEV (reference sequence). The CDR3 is CAGSFGGTGPSPLHF. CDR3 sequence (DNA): TGTGCCGGCAGTTTTGGTGGGACAGGGCCTTCACCCCTCCACTTT.

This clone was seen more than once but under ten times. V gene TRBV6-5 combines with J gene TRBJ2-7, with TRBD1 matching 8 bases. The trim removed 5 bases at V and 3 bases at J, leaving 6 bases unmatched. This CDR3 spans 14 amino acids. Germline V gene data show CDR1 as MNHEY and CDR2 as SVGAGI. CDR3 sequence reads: CASSRQGSNYEQYF. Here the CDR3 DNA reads TGTGCCAGCAGTCGACAGGGGTCTAACTACGAGCAGTACTTC.

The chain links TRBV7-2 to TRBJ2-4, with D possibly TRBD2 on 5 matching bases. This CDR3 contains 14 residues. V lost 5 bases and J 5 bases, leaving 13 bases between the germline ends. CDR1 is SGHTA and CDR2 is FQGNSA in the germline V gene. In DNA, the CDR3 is TGTGCCAGCAGCAAAGGTTGGGGAGAAAACATTCAGTACTTC. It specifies CASSKGWGENIQYF.

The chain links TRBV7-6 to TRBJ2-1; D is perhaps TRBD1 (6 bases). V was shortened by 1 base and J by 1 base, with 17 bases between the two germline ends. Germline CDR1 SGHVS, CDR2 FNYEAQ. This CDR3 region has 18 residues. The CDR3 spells CASSLGPVRGKSYNEQFF. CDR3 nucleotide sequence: TGTGCCAGCAGCTTAGGGCCGGTAAGGGGGAAGTCCTACAATGAGCAGTTCTTC.

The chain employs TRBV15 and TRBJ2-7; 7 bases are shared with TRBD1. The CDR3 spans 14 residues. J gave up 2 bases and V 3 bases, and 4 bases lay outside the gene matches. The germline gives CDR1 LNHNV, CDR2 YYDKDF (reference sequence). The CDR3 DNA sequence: TGTGCCACCAGCAGGGACAGGCGAACCTACGAGCAGTACTTC. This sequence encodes CATSRDRRTYEQYF.

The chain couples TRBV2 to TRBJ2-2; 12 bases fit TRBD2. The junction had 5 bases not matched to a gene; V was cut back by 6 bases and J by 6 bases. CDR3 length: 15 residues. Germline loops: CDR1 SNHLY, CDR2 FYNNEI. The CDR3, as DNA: TGTGCCAGCAGAATCCTAGCGGGGGGGGCCGGGGAGCTGTTTTTT. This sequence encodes CASRILAGGAGELFF.

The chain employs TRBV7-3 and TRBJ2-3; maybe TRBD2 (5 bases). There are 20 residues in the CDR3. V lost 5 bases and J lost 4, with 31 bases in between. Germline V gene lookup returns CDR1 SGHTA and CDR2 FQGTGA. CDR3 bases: TGTGCCAGCAGCATCAACCCTCTTCCAGCTTCGGGGTCCCCAGCAGATACGCAGTATTTT. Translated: CASSINPLPASGSPADTQYF.

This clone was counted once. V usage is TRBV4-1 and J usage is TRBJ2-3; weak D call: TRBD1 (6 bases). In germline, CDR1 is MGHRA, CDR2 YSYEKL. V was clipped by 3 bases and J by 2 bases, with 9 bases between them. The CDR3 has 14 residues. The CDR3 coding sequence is TGCGCCAGCAGCCACGGGACACCCACAGATACGCAGTATTTT. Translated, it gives CASSHGTPTDTQYF.

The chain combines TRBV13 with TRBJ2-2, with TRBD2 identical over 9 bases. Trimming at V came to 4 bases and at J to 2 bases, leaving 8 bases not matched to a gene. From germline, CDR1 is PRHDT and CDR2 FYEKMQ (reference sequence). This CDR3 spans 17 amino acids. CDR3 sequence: CASSSNPTSGNTGELFF. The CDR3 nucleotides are TGTGCCAGCAGCTCGAACCCGACTAGCGGAAACACCGGGGAGCTGTTTTTT.

CDR3 amino acids: CASQPQGNQPQHF. In nucleotides, the CDR3 is TGCGCCAGCCAGCCACAGGGAAATCAGCCCCAGCATTTT. The V gene is TRBV10-2, the J gene TRBJ1-5; the D gene is possibly TRBD1 (6 bases). The CDR3 is 13 amino acids. Germline assignment: CDR1 WSHSY and CDR2 SAAADI. Trimming removed 8 bases from V and 4 bases from J, with 12 bases in between.

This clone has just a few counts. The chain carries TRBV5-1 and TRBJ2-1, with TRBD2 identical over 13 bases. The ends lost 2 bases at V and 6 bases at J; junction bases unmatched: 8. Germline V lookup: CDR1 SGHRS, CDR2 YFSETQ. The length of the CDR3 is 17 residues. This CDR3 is CASSFIRLAGGPNEQFF. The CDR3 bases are TGCGCCAGCAGCTTTATAAGACTAGCGGGGGGCCCCAATGAGCAGTTCTTC.

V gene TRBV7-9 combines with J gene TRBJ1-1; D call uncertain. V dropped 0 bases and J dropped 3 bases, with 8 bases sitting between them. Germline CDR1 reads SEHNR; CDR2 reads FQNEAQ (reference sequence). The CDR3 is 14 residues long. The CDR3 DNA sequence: TGTGCCAGCAGCTTAGCCCCGGCGGACACTGAAGCTTTCTTT. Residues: CASSLAPADTEAFF.